Below, 20 T cell receptor beta chains from the same sample are listed, as sequenced in a study of blood T cell repertoires in COVID-19. Sequenced by immunoSEQ multiplex PCR; TCRdb stores in-frame clones only, minus some. The sample has roughly 100,000 clones; 80% to 90% are singletons. Sequenced material: peripheral blood. The receptors were gathered from an elderly man with acute or convalescent COVID-19.

Here the CDR3 reads CASSLYRSADTQYF. As DNA, the CDR3 is TGTGCCAGCAGCTTGTACAGGTCCGCAGATACGCAGTATTTT. The V gene is TRBV5-4, the J gene TRBJ2-3; TRBD1 is a possible D gene (5 bases). Germline V gene sequence: CDR1 SGHNT, CDR2 YYREEE (reference sequence). V was cut by 1 base and J by 4 bases, with 10 bases left in between. This CDR3 is 14 amino acids long.

The V call is TRBV7-3, the J call TRBJ2-5; 7 bases are shared with TRBD2. J was trimmed by 5 bases and V by 0 bases; bases with no gene match: 9. The CDR3 has 16 amino acids. Germline V gene sequence: CDR1 SGHTA, CDR2 FQGTGA. The CDR3 bases are TGTGCCAGCAGCTTAACGGCGGCTAGCGGATTTGAGACCCAGTACTTC. Its translation is CASSLTAASGFETQYF.

This clone was recorded a few times. This chain uses TRBV7-2 with TRBJ1-4, with 11 bases aligning to TRBD1. This CDR3 has 15 amino acids. V shed 5 bases and J 5 bases; nucleotides not matched to a gene: 4. Per germline, CDR1 SGHTA and CDR2 FQGNSA. The chain's CDR3 is CASSEGQGGNEKLFF. CDR3 sequence (DNA): TGTGCCAGCAGCGAGGGACAGGGGGGGAATGAAAAACTGTTTTTT.

This clone showed up just a few times. The chain couples TRBV27 to TRBJ2-2, with a weak D call TRBD1 (7 bases). The CDR3 contains 15 residues. The V gene's germline CDR1 is MNHEY and CDR2 SMNVEV (reference sequence). The V and J ends lost 7 bases and 1 base respectively, with 13 bases between them. This chain's CDR3 is CASTRGAGNTGELFF. The CDR3 DNA is TGTGCCAGCACCAGGGGGGCAGGGAACACCGGGGAGCTGTTTTTT.

The chain has TRBV9 and TRBJ2-3, with 8 bases matching TRBD1. The CDR3 length is 18 residues. Per the germline V gene, CDR1 is SGDLS and CDR2 is YYNGEE. J was trimmed by 0 bases and V by 0 bases; bases with no gene match: 9. The chain's CDR3 is CASSVEGRGHPSTDTQYF. In nucleotides, the CDR3 is TGTGCCAGCAGCGTAGAAGGCAGGGGGCACCCCAGCACAGATACGCAGTATTTT.

In its sample, this clone was seen once. The chain joins TRBV5-5 to TRBJ1-4, with 8 nucleotides matching TRBD1. This CDR3 is built from 16 residues. After removal of 0 bases from V and 2 bases from J, the junction contained 3 bases not matched to a gene. The germline CDR1 and CDR2 sequences are SGHKS and YYEKEE (reference sequence). The CDR3 nucleotides read TGTGCCAGCAGCTTGGATGCAGGGGGCACTAATGAAAAACTGTTTTTT. Protein product: CASSLDAGGTNEKLFF.

V and J are TRBV5-1 and TRBJ2-1; 11 bases map to TRBD1. The CDR3 spans 16 residues. J lost 4 bases, V lost 4 bases, and 7 bases had no gene match. Germline CDR1 reads SGHRS; CDR2 reads YFSETQ. CDR3 amino acids: CASSLWTGGMYNEQFF. The DNA for the CDR3 is TGCGCCAGCAGCCTCTGGACAGGGGGCATGTACAATGAGCAGTTCTTC.

This chain uses TRBV28 with TRBJ2-5; D is undetermined. Germline values: CDR1 MDHEN, CDR2 SYDVKM. The CDR3 runs 11 residues. The V end was cut by 5 bases, the J end by 6 bases, with 7 bases between. CDR3 protein: CASSTFQTQYF. The CDR3, as DNA: TGTGCCAGCAGTACTTTCCAGACCCAGTACTTC.

The chain links TRBV28 to TRBJ1-2; D uncertain. Trimming removed 2 bases from V and 5 bases from J, with 6 bases in between. The CDR3 spans 12 residues. CDR1 is MDHEN, CDR2 SYDVKM, per germline. DNA for the CDR3: TGTGCCAGCAGTTTAGCTAGGTATGGCTACACCTTC. It specifies CASSLARYGYTF.

The J gene is TRBJ2-3, the V gene TRBV3-1 (or the pseudogene TRBV3-2); 12 bases line up with TRBD2. The ends lost 4 bases at V and 6 bases at J; junction bases unmatched: 5. Germline V gene data show CDR1 as LGHDT and CDR2 as YNNKEL (reference sequence). CDR3 length: 15 residues. CDR3 in DNA: TGTGCCAGCAGCCCGACTAGCGGGGGTGAGGATACGCAGTATTTT. It is translated as CASSPTSGGEDTQYF.

V and J are TRBV6-5 and TRBJ1-5, with D tentatively TRBD1 (6 bases). The CDR3 totals 13 residues. V lost 6 bases, J lost 1 base, and 7 bases lay in between. Germline lookup yields CDR1 MNHEY and CDR2 SVGAGI. The DNA of the CDR3 is TGTGCCAGCAGCACAGGGAGCAATCAGCCCCAGCATTTT. Amino acid sequence: CASSTGSNQPQHF.

V gene TRBV3-1 (or the pseudogene TRBV3-2) combines with J gene TRBJ1-1; D unresolved. V was clipped by 8 bases and J by 1 base, with 14 bases between them. Per the germline V gene, CDR1 is LGHDT and CDR2 is YNNKEL (reference sequence). The CDR3 length is 14 residues. Here the CDR3 reads CASRSTDSNTEAFF. For the CDR3, the DNA is TGTGCCAGCCGGAGTACCGACTCGAACACTGAAGCTTTCTTT.

V is TRBV18 and J is TRBJ1-2, with TRBD1 identical over 7 bases. The germline gives CDR1 KGHSH, CDR2 LQKENI. Trimming removed 8 bases from V and 6 bases from J; junction bases left unmatched: 12. The CDR3 sequence is 14 residues long. Here the CDR3 DNA reads TGTGCCAGCGGCACGACAGGGAGAATTGATGGCTACACCTTC. Translating it yields CASGTTGRIDGYTF.

In this sample, this clone turned up once. The J gene is TRBJ1-2, the V gene TRBV27; D unclear. CDR3 length: 15 amino acids. Trimming left V 2 bases short and J 4 bases short, with 14 bases between. Per the germline V gene, CDR1 is MNHEY and CDR2 is SMNVEV (reference sequence). CDR3 bases: TGTGCCAGCAGTTTAATCAAAGGAGACCGCTATGGCTACACCTTC. This gives the protein CASSLIKGDRYGYTF.

This clone was observed a few times. The rearrangement uses TRBV28 and TRBJ1-6, with no clear D. With 11 bases removed from V and 9 bases from J, the gap between germline ends came to 23 bases. Germline CDR1 MDHEN, CDR2 SYDVKM. The CDR3 contains 15 residues. The CDR3 sequence: CAWAPGPLPGSPLHF. The CDR3 DNA reads as TGTGCCTGGGCCCCCGGCCCCCTCCCTGGTTCACCCCTCCACTTT. The full variable domain, rest sourced from reference TRBV28 and TRBJ1-6, is DVKVTQSSRYLVKRTGEKVFLECVQDMDHENMFWYRQDPGLGLRLIYFSYDVKMKEKGDIPEGYSVSREKKERFSLILESASTNQTSMYLCAWAPGPLPGSPLHFGNGTRLTVT.

This chain uses TRBV10-1 with TRBJ2-7, with D maybe TRBD2 (5 bases). This CDR3 comprises 15 residues. The germline gives CDR1 WNHNN, CDR2 SYGVQD (reference sequence). Trimming stripped 2 bases from V and 2 bases from J, with 13 bases between. DNA for the CDR3: TGCGCCAGCAGTGAGAGCAAGACCGGGGCCTACGAGCAGTACTTC. As protein: CASSESKTGAYEQYF.

This sequence joins TRBV5-8 and TRBJ1-6, with a possible D match to TRBD1 (6 bases). The CDR3 covers 16 residues. The V gene's germline CDR1 is SGHTS and CDR2 YDEGEE. The V and J ends lost 4 bases and 7 bases respectively, with 18 bases between them. This CDR3 reads CASSPLQTGGNSPLHF. Written as DNA, the CDR3 is TGTGCCAGCAGCCCGTTACAGACAGGAGGAAATTCACCCCTCCACTTT.

About this clone: The junction and the germline gene differ at one end; a read error may be behind it. This sequence joins TRBV7-2 and TRBJ2-7, with TRBD2 matching 7 bases. The CDR3 totals 14 residues. Looked up from germline, CDR1 is SGHTA and CDR2 is FQGNSA. The CDR3 region is CASSLGAGVPEQYF. For the CDR3, the DNA is TGTGCCAGCAGTTTAGGGGCGGGAGTTCCCGAGCAGTACTTC.

This clone was counted only a few times. V gene TRBV18 combines with J gene TRBJ1-1; D remains ambiguous. This CDR3 has 15 amino acids. The ends were cut back, 3 bases at V and 2 bases at J, with 13 bases in the middle. The germline gives CDR1 KGHSH, CDR2 LQKENI. For the CDR3, the DNA is TGTGCCAGCTCACCCAAATTGACTGAAAACACTGAAGCTTTCTTT. Translating gives CASSPKLTENTEAFF.

The CDR3 is CSVVSYLQGSAYEQYF. The DNA for the CDR3 is TGCAGCGTTGTGTCGTACCTCCAGGGCTCGGCCTACGAGCAGTACTTC. J is TRBJ2-7 and V is TRBV29-1; weak D call: TRBD1 (5 bases). The CDR3 loop spans 16 amino acids. V was cut by 4 bases and J by 2 bases, with 21 bases left in between. CDR1 SQVTM and CDR2 ANQGSEA come from the germline V gene.